This entry concerns a single T cell receptor beta chain. TCRdb reprocessed the 5' RACE reads; each CDR3 protein has one entry and no DNA is given. The sample's table shows 150,000 to 200,000 distinct CDR3 sequences. The CDR3 spans 13 residues. In germline, CDR1 is SEHNR, CDR2 FQNEAQ (reference sequence). This specimen comes from a study of T cells expressing NK-cell markers. The chain uses TRBV7-9 and TRBJ2-7; as DNA is missing, the TRBD1 call by TCRdb cannot be tested. Sequences were obtained from blood T cells: a sorted CD56 or NKG2C T cell subset, CD4+ or CD8+ T cells, or bulk PBMC T cells (not recorded which). This receptor was identified in a woman aged 18 to 75 in good health. CDR3 region: CASSLLTVGEQYF.